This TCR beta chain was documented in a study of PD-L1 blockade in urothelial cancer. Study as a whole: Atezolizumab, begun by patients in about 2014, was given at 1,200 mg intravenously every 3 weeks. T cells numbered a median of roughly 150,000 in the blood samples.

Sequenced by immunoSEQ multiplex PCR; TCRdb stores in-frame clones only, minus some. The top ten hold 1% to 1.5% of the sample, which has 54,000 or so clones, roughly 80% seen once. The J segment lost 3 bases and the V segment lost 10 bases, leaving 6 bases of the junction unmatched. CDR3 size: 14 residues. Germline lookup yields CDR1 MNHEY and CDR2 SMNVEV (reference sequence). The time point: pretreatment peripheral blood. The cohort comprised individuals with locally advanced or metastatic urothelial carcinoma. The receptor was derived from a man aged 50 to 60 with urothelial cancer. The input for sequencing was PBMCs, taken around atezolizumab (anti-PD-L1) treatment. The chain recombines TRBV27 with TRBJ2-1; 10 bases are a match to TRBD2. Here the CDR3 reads CATQAGGNYNEQFF. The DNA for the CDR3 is TGTGCCACCCAAGCGGGAGGGAACTACAATGAGCAGTTCTTC.